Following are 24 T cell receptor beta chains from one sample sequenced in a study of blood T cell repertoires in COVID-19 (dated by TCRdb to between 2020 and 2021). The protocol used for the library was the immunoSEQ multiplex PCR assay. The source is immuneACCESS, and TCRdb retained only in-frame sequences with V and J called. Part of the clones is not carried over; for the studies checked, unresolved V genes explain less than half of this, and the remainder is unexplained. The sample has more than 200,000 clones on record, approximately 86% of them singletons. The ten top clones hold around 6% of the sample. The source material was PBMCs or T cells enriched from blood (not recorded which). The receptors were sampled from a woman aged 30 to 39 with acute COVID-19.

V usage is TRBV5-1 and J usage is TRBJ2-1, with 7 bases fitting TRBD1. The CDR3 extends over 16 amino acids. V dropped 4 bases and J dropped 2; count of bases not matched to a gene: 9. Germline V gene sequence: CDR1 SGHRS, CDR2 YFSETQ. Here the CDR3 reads CASSATRQGTYNEQFF. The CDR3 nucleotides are TGCGCCAGCAGCGCAACGCGACAGGGCACCTACAATGAGCAGTTCTTC. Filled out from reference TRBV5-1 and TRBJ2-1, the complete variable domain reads KAGVTQTPRYLIKTRGQQVTLSCSPISGHRSVSWYQQTPGQGLQFLFEYFSETQRNKGNFPGRFSGRQFSNSRSEMNVSTLELGDSALYLCASSATRQGTYNEQFFGPGTRLTVL.

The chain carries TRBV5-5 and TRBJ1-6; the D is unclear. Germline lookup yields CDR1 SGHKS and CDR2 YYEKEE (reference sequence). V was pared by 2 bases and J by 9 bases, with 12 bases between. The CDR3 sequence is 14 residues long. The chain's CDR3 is CASSFRVERSPLHF. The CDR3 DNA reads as TGTGCCAGCAGCTTCCGGGTGGAACGTTCACCCCTCCACTTT.

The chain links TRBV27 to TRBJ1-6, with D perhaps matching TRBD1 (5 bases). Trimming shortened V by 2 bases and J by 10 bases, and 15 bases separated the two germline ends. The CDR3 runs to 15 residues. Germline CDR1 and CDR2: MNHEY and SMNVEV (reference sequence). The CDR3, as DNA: TGTGCCAGCAGTTTAACGAGGAAAGGGGAATCACCCCTCCACTTT. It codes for CASSLTRKGESPLHF.

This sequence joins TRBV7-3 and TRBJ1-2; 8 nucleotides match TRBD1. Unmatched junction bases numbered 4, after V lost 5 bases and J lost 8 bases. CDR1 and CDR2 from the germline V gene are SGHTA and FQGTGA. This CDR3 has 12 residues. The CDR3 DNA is TGTGCCAGCAGCCCGACAGGGGTGGGCTACACCTTC. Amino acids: CASSPTGVGYTF. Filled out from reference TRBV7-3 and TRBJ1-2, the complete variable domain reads GAGVSQTPSNKVTEKGKYVELRCDPISGHTALYWYRQSLGQGPEFLIYFQGTGAADDSGLPNDRFFAVRPEGSVSTLKIQRTERGDSAVYLCASSPTGVGYTFGSGTRLTVV.

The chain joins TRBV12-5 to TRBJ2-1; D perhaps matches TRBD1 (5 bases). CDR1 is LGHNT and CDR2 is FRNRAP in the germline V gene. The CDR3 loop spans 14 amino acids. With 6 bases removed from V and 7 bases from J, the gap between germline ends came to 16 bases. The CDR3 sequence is CASGQGQSTNEQFF. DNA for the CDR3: TGTGCTAGTGGGCAAGGACAAAGCACGAATGAGCAGTTCTTC.

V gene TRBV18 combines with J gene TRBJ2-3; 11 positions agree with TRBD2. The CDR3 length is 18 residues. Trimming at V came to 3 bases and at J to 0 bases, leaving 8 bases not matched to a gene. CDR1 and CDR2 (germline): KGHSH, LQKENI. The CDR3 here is CASSPLAGGLASTDTQYF. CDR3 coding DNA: TGTGCCAGCTCACCGCTAGCGGGAGGCCTTGCTAGCACAGATACGCAGTATTTT.

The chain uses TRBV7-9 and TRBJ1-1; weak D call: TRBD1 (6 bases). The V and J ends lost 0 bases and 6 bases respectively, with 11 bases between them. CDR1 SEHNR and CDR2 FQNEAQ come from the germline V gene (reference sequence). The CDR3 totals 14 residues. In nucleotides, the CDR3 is TGTGCCAGCAGCTTAGCGCTCAGGGGCGCTGAAGCTTTCTTT. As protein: CASSLALRGAEAFF.

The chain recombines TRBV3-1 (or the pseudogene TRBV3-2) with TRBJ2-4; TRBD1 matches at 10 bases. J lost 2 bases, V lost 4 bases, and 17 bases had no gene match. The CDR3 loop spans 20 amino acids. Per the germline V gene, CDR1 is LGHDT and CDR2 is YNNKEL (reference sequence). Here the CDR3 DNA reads TGTGCCAGCAGCCGCTTAAGGGACAGGGGCCGGCAGTGGACCAAAAACATTCAGTACTTC. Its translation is CASSRLRDRGRQWTKNIQYF.

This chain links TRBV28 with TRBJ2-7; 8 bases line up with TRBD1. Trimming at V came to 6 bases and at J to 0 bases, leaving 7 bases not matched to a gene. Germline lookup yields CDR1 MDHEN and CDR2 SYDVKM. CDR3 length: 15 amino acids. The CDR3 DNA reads TGTGCCAGCAGCCCCGGGGGACAGGACTCCTACGAGCAGTACTTC. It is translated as CASSPGGQDSYEQYF.

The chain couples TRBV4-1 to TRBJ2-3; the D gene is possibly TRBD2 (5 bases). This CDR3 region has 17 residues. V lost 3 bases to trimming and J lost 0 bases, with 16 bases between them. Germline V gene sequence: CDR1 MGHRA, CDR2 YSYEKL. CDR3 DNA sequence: TGCGCCAGCAGCCAGATCCCCGGAGCGGTTAGCACAGATACGCAGTATTTT. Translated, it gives CASSQIPGAVSTDTQYF.

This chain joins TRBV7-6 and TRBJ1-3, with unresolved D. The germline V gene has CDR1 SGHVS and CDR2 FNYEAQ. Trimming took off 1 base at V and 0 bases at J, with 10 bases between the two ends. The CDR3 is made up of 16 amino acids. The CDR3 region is CASSLGGGFSGNTIYF. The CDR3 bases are TGTGCCAGCAGCTTAGGGGGAGGGTTCTCTGGAAACACCATATATTTT.

CDR3 DNA: TGTGCCAGCAGTGGACAGGGATGGGGCACAGATACGCAGTATTTT. Its protein product is CASSGQGWGTDTQYF. This sequence joins TRBV2 and TRBJ2-3; 7 bases match TRBD1. The V gene's germline CDR1 is SNHLY and CDR2 FYNNEI. With 4 bases clipped from V and 1 base from J, the junction kept 5 bases outside the gene matches. This CDR3 contains 15 residues.

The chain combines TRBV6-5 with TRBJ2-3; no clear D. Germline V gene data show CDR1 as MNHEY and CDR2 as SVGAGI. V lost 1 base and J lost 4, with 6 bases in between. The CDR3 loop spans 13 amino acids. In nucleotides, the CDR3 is TGTGCCAGCAGTTACTGGCCGTCAGATACGCAGTATTTT. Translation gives CASSYWPSDTQYF.

The CDR3, as DNA: TGTGCCAGCAGCTTCCAACACCGGAGTGAGCAGTTCTTC. The encoded protein is CASSFQHRSEQFF. The chain carries TRBV11-1 and TRBJ2-1; D is undetermined. The ends were cut back, 3 bases at V and 9 bases at J, with 12 bases in the middle. Germline CDR1 SGHAT, CDR2 FQDESV (reference sequence). This CDR3 contains 13 residues.

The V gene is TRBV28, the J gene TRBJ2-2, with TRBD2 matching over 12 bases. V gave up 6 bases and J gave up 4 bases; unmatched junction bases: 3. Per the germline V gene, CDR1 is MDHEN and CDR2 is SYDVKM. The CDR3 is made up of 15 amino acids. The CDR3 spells CASSRLAGATGELFF. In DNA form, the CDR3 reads TGTGCCAGCAGCCGACTAGCGGGGGCCACCGGGGAGCTGTTTTTT.

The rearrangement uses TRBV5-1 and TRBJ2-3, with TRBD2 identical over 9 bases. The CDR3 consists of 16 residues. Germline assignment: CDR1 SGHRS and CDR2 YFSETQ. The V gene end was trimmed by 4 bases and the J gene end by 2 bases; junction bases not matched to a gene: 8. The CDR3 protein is CASSLYSGGITDTQYF. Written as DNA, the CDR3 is TGCGCCAGCAGCCTGTATAGCGGGGGAATCACAGATACGCAGTATTTT.

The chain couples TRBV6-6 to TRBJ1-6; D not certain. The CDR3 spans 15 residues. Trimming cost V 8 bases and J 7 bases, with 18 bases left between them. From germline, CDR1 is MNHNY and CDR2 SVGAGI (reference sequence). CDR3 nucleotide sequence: TGTGCCAGCTCCCCCTCCCACCCAGGAAATTCACCCCTCCACTTT. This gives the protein CASSPSHPGNSPLHF.

The CDR3 DNA reads TGTGCCAGCAGCTTAATTTCAGGATCTGATGAGTACGAGCAGTACTTC. Encoded protein: CASSLISGSDEYEQYF. V usage is TRBV7-9 and J usage is TRBJ2-7; D gene unclear. The CDR3 sequence is 16 residues long. Germline V CDR1 and CDR2: SEHNR, FQNEAQ (reference sequence). Trimming took 2 bases from V and 4 from J, leaving 18 bases between them.

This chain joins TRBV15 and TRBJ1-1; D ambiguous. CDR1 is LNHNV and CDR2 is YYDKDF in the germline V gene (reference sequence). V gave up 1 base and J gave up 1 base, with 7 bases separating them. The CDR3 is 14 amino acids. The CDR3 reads CATSRAGRNTEAFF. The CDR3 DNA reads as TGTGCCACCAGCAGAGCCGGGAGGAACACTGAAGCTTTCTTT.

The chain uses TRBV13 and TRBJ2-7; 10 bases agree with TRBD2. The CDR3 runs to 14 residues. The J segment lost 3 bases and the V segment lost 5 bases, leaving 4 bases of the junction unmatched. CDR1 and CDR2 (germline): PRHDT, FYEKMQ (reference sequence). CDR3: CASSVGTSDYEQYF. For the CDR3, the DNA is TGTGCCAGCAGCGTCGGGACTAGCGACTACGAGCAGTACTTC. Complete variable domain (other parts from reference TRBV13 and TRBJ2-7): AAGVIQSPRHLIKEKRETATLKCYPIPRHDTVYWYQQGPGQDPQFLISFYEKMQSDKGSIPDRFSAQQFSDYHSELNMSSLELGDSALYFCASSVGTSDYEQYFGPGTRLTVT.

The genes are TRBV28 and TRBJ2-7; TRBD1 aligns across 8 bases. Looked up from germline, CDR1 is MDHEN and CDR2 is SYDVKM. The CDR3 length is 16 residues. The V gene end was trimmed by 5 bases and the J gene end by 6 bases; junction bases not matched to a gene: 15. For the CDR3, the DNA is TGTGCCAGCAGTATCGGCCCTCAGGGGGCGTTAGGCGAGCAGTACTTC. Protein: CASSIGPQGALGEQYF.

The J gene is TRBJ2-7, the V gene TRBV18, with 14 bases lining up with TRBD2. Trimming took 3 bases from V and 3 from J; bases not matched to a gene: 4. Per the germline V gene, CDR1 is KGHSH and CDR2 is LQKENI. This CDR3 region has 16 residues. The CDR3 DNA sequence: TGTGCCAGCTCACCTGCGGGACTAGCGGGGGACTACGAGCAGTACTTC. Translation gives CASSPAGLAGDYEQYF.

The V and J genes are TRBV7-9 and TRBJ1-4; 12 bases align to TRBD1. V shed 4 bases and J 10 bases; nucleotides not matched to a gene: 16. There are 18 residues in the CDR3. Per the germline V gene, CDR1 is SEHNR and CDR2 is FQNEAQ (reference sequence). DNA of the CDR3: TGTGCCAGCAGCTCCAACGCCGGGACAGGGGGCGAGATCAGAAAACTGTTTTTT. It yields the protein CASSSNAGTGGEIRKLFF.

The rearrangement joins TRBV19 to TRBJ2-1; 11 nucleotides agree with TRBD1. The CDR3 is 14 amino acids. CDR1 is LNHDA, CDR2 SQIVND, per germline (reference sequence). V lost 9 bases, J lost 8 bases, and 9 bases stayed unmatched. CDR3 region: CASRTGGASDEQFF. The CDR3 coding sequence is TGTGCCAGCCGGACAGGGGGCGCCTCGGATGAGCAGTTCTTC.